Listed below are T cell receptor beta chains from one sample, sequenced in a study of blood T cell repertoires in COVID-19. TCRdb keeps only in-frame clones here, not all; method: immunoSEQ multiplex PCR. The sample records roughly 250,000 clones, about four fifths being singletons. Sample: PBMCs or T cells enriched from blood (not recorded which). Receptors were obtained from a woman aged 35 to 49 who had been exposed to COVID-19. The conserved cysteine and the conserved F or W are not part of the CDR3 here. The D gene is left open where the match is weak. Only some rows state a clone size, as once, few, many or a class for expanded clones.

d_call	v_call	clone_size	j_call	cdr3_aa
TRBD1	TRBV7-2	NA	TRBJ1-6	ASSLATGVDSPLH
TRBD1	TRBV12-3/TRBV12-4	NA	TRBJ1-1	ASTMDRATEAF
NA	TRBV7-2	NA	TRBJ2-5	ASSQQGSRETQY
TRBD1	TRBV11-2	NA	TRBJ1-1	ASSQPGQGDTEAF
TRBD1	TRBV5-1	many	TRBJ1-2	ASSQGGQGRYGYT
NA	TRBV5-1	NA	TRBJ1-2	ASTSTARGYGYT
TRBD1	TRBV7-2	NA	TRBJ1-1	ASENTGGSTEAF
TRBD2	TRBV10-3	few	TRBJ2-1	AISERTSGGKNEQF
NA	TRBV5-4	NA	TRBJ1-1	ASTGRSTEAF
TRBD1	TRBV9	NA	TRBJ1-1	ASSKGQGAFGTEAF
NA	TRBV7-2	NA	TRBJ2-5	ASSLVEGGQKTQY
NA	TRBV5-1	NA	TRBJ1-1	ASSSTRGTEAF
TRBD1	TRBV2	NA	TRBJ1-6	ASSGDQGANSPLH
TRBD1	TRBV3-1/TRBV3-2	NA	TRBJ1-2	ASSYRDRPNYGYT
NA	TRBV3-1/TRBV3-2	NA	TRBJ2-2	ASAPGTFYTGELF
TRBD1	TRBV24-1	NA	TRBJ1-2	ATSKGQGWGYT
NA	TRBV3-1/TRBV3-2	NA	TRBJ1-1	ASSQPRGTRAEAF
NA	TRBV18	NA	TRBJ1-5	ASSPAGQGEDQPQH
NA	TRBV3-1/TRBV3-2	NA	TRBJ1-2	ASSQRDYGYT
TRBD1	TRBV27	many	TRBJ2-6	ASSFLGRGSSGANVLT
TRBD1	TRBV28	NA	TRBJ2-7	ASSIDRGAYEQY
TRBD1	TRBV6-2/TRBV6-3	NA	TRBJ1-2	ASSYQAITGDGYT
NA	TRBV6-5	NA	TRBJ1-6	ASSYSTVEDSPLH
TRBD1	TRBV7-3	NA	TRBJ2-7	ASRDDRGSYEQY
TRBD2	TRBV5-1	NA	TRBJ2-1	ASSWGGTSGDEQF
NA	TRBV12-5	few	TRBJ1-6	ASGLEGARSGSPLH
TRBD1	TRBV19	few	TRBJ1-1	ASTETGRRTEAF
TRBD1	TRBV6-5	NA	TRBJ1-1	ASRSGGQVNTEAF
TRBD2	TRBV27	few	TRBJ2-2	ASSLGRVGELF
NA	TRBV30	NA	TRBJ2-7	AWMDLDYEQY
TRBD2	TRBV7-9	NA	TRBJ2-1	ASSLGTSGGAHEQF